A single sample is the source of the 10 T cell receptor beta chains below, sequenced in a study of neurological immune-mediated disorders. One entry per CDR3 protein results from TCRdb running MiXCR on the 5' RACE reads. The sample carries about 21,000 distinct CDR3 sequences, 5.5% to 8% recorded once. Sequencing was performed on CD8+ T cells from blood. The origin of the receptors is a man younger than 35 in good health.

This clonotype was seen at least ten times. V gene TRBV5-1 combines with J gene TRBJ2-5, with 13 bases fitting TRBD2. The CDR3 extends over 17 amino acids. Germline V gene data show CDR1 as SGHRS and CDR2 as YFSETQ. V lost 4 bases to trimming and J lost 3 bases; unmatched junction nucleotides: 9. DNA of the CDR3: TGCGCCAGCAGCGCCGGACTAGCGGGGGCCTGGAAAGAGACCCAGTACTTC. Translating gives CASSAGLAGAWKETQYF. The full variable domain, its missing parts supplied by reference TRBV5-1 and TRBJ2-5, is KAGVTQTPRYLIKTRGQQVTLSCSPISGHRSVSWYQQTPGQGLQFLFEYFSETQRNKGNFPGRFSGRQFSNSRSEMNVSTLELGDSALYLCASSAGLAGAWKETQYFGPGTRLLVL.

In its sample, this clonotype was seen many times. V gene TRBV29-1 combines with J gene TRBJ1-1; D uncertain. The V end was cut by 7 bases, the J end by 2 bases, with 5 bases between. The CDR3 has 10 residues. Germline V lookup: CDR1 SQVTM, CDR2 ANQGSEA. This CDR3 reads CSAGNTEAFF. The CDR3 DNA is TGCAGCGCCGGAAACACTGAAGCTTTCTTT.

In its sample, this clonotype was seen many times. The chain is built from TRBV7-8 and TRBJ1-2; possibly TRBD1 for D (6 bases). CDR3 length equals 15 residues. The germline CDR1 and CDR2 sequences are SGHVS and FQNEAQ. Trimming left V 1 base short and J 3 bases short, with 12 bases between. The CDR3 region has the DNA TGTGCCAGCAGCTTAGATGGGGGGGCCTACTATGGCTACACCTTC. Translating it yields CASSLDGGAYYGYTF.

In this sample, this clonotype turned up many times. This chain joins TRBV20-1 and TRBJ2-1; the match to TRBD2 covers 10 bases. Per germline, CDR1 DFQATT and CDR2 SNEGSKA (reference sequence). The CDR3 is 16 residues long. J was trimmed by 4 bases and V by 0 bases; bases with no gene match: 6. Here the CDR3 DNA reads TGCAGTGCTAGAGAGGAGCGGGGGGGCCCTTACAATGAGCAGTTCTTC. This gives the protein CSAREERGGPYNEQFF.

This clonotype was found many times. The CDR3 region is CASSWNRDYEQYF. For the CDR3, the DNA is TGCGCCAGCAGCTGGAACCGGGACTACGAGCAGTACTTC. The rearrangement joins TRBV5-1 to TRBJ2-7, with a weak D call TRBD2 (5 bases). The length of the CDR3 is 13 residues. V shed 3 bases and J shed 3 bases, with 10 bases lying between them. Germline V gene lookup returns CDR1 SGHRS and CDR2 YFSETQ.

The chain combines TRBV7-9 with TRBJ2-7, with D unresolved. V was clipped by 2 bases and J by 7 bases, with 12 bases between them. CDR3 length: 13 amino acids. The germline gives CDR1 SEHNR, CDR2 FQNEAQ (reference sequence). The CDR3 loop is CASSLSQEREQYF. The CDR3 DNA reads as TGTGCCAGCAGCTTAAGTCAGGAAAGGGAGCAGTACTTC.

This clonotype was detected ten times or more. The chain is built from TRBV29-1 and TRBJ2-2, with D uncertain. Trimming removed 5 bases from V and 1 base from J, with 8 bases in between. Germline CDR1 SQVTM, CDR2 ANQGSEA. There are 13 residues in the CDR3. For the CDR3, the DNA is TGCAGCGTTCACACTCAGAACACCGGGGAGCTGTTTTTT. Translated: CSVHTQNTGELFF.

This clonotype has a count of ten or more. This CDR3 reads CASSDLHPDEKLFF. The CDR3 region has the DNA TGTGCCAGCAGTGACCTACATCCCGATGAAAAACTGTTTTTT. This sequence joins TRBV6-1 and TRBJ1-4; D call uncertain. This CDR3 region has 14 residues. CDR1 and CDR2 (germline): MNHNS, SASEGT. With 3 bases removed from V and 6 bases from J, the gap between germline ends came to 11 bases.

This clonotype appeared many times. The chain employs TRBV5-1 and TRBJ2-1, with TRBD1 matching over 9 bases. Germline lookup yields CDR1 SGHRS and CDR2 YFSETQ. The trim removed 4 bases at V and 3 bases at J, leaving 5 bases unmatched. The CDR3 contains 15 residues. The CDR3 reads CASSATGGVYNEQFF. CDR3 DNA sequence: TGCGCCAGCAGCGCGACAGGGGGTGTCTACAATGAGCAGTTCTTC.

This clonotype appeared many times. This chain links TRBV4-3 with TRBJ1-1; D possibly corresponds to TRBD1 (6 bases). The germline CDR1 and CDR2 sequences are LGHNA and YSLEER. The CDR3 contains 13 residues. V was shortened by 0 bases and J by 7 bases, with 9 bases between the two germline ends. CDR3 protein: CASSQDRGNEAFF. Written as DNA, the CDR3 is TGCGCCAGCAGCCAAGATAGGGGGAATGAAGCTTTCTTT.